The clone carrying this T cell receptor (beta chain) was seen just once. V was pared by 3 bases and J by 1 base, with 14 bases between. The CDR3 contains 16 residues. The germline V gene has CDR1 SGHKS and CDR2 YYEKEE (reference sequence). These data originate in a study of blood T cell repertoires in COVID-19. Study at large: Samples taken during acute and convalescent COVID-19 were collected in the United States, Italy and Spain. In each case, the material was cDNA or gDNA derived from T cells, B-cell-depleted T cells, or PBMCs.

In the study's own analysis: Amplification with reference gene primers provided the estimates of nucleated cell counts. Sequencing used immunoSEQ multiplex PCR; TCRdb keeps in-frame clones, though not all of them. V and J calls and clone size are as listed in that table; D and trimming were resolved from the DNA. The data hold about 190,000 clones, with 90% observed a single time. This chain joins TRBV5-5 and TRBJ1-5; D is perhaps TRBD1 (5 bases). Sequenced material: peripheral blood. This TCR was recovered from a man aged 50 to 59 with acute or convalescent COVID-19. The DNA of the CDR3 is TGTGCCAGCAGCTCAGATGGCAGGGAAAGCAATCAGCCCCAGCATTTT. Protein: CASSSDGRESNQPQHF.